The next 31 T cell receptor beta chains were all read from a single sample in a study of OX40 agonist ivuxolimab in advanced cancers. Measured with immunoSEQ multiplex PCR; TCRdb has only the in-frame clones, and not every one. The data show around 70,000 clones, roughly 92% seen once. Here the sequenced sample was CD4+ or CD8+ T cells sorted from blood, taken in a trial of the OX40 agonist ivuxolimab. The source of these receptors is an adult with an advanced solid tumor such as melanoma, head and neck, liver or kidney cancer.

The chain has TRBV10-3 and TRBJ2-2; D assignment may be TRBD1 or TRBD2 (6 bases each). The CDR3 has 17 amino acids. V was shortened by 3 bases and J by 6 bases, with 20 bases between the two germline ends. In germline, CDR1 is ENHRY, CDR2 SYGVKD. CDR3 protein: CAISEVTGAGRPGELFF. CDR3 sequence (DNA): TGTGCCATCAGTGAAGTCACGGGGGCAGGGAGGCCCGGGGAGCTGTTTTTT.

The chain uses TRBV4-2 and TRBJ2-7; no clear D. The germline V gene has CDR1 LGHNA and CDR2 YNFKEQ. The CDR3 covers 13 residues. V was pared by 1 base and J by 4 bases, with 8 bases between. CDR3 nucleotide sequence: TGTGCCAGCAGCCAAGTCGAGATGTACGAGCAGTACTTC. Residues: CASSQVEMYEQYF.

The chain is built from TRBV19 and TRBJ2-2; D may be TRBD1 (6 bases). V shed 5 bases and J shed 5 bases, with 15 bases lying between them. Germline CDR1 is LNHDA and CDR2 is SQIVND (reference sequence). The CDR3 has 15 residues. The CDR3 loop is CASSEGQTSTGELFF. In DNA form, the CDR3 reads TGTGCCAGTAGTGAGGGACAAACGTCGACCGGGGAGCTGTTTTTT.

The gene calls are TRBV5-5 and TRBJ1-1, with 12 positions matching TRBD1. The J segment lost 0 bases and the V segment lost 2 bases, leaving 8 bases of the junction unmatched. CDR3 length: 18 residues. Germline loops: CDR1 SGHKS, CDR2 YYEKEE (reference sequence). CDR3: CASSLTGTGGLMNTEAFF. CDR3 DNA: TGTGCCAGCAGCTTAACCGGGACAGGGGGCCTCATGAACACTGAAGCTTTCTTT.

This rearrangement joins TRBV9 to TRBJ1-2; 9 bases map to TRBD1. Germline loops: CDR1 SGDLS, CDR2 YYNGEE. The CDR3 loop spans 14 amino acids. V shed 4 bases, J shed 3 bases, and the junction held 4 bases outside the gene matches. The CDR3 is CASSPWTGDYGYTF. Here the CDR3 DNA reads TGTGCCAGCAGCCCTTGGACAGGGGACTATGGCTACACCTTC. Supplemented by reference TRBV9 and TRBJ1-2, the full variable domain reads DSGVTQTPKHLITATGQRVTLRCSPRSGDLSVYWYQQSLDQGLQFLIQYYNGEERAKGNILERFSAQQFPDLHSELNLSSLELGDSALYFCASSPWTGDYGYTFGSGTRLTVV.

This sequence joins TRBV9 and TRBJ2-1; TRBD1 might be the D (5 bases). V was shortened by 3 bases and J by 0 bases, with 10 bases between the two germline ends. The CDR3 consists of 15 residues. Germline lookup yields CDR1 SGDLS and CDR2 YYNGEE. The CDR3 nucleotides read TGTGCCAGCAGCGAGACAGTAATCTCCTACAATGAGCAGTTCTTC. Translating it yields CASSETVISYNEQFF.

The chain combines TRBV10-3 with TRBJ2-7, with 9 bases aligning to TRBD1. CDR1 and CDR2 from the germline V gene are ENHRY and SYGVKD. Trimming at V came to 7 bases and at J to 7 bases, leaving 2 bases not matched to a gene. There are 11 residues in the CDR3. CDR3 protein: CAITTGGEQYF. The DNA of the CDR3 is TGTGCCATCACGACAGGGGGTGAGCAGTACTTC.

The chain combines TRBV15 with TRBJ1-2; tentatively, D is TRBD1 (6 bases). The germline V gene encodes CDR1 LNHNV and CDR2 YYDKDF (reference sequence). Deletions cut 1 base from V and 2 bases from J, with 11 bases between. The CDR3 length is 15 residues. In nucleotides, the CDR3 is TGTGCCACCAGCAGAGCGGACAGCTTGAACTATGGCTACACCTTC. Translated: CATSRADSLNYGYTF.

As concerns this clone: This CDR3 is also generated by other DNA sequences in the sample. The rearrangement links TRBV4-1 to TRBJ2-5; 7 positions match TRBD2. Germline CDR1 and CDR2: MGHRA and YSYEKL. V was clipped by 0 bases and J by 5 bases; unmatched bases: 3. This CDR3 has 14 amino acids. The CDR3 loop reads CASSQEGLEETQYF. CDR3 sequence (DNA): TGCGCCAGCAGCCAAGAAGGACTAGAGGAGACCCAGTACTTC.

The genes are TRBV7-4 and TRBJ2-7, with 7 bases aligning to TRBD1. CDR1 is SGHVT and CDR2 is SQSDAQ in the germline V gene. This CDR3 is built from 15 residues. The trim removed 7 bases at V and 3 bases at J, leaving 12 bases unmatched. CDR3 sequence reads: CASTSVFQGVYEQYF. In nucleotides, the CDR3 is TGTGCCAGCACCTCCGTTTTTCAGGGGGTCTACGAGCAGTACTTC.

This chain uses TRBV25-1 with TRBJ1-1; 8 nucleotides align to TRBD1. Germline CDR1 reads MGHDK; CDR2 reads SYGVNS. V trimming: 5 bases; J trimming: 3 bases; junction bases outside the gene matches: 8. The CDR3 extends over 15 amino acids. The CDR3 spells CASSNQGARYTEAFF. As DNA, the CDR3 is TGTGCCAGCAGTAACCAGGGGGCGCGGTACACTGAAGCTTTCTTT. The full variable domain, its missing parts supplied by reference TRBV25-1 and TRBJ1-1, is EADIYQTPRYLVIGTGKKITLECSQTMGHDKMYWYQQDPGMELHLIHYSYGVNSTEKGDLSSESTVSRIRTEHFPLTLESARPSHTSQYLCASSNQGARYTEAFFGQGTRLTVV.

In its sample, this clone was seen once. V and J are TRBV30 and TRBJ2-7; 8 positions agree with TRBD2. The CDR3 loop spans 14 amino acids. Germline values: CDR1 GTSNPN, CDR2 SVGIG (reference sequence). Losses at the gene ends were 5 bases for V and 4 bases for J; bases not matched to a gene: 10. The CDR3 DNA is TGTGCCTGGTCGACCGGGACTAGGGGATACGAGCAGTACTTC. Its protein product is CAWSTGTRGYEQYF.

This chain connects TRBV4-3 to TRBJ2-7; D possibly corresponds to TRBD2 (6 bases). The CDR3 spans 16 residues. Trimming took 0 bases from V and 3 from J, leaving 15 bases between them. Germline values: CDR1 LGHNA, CDR2 YSLEER. The CDR3 region has the DNA TGCGCCAGCAGCCAAGAAAAAAGCGGGTTTAACTACGAGCAGTACTTC. As protein: CASSQEKSGFNYEQYF.

Points on this clone: No conserved phenylalanine or tryptophan ends this CDR3, so it is likely a read error. The chain couples TRBV2 to TRBJ2-7; TRBD2 matches at 10 bases. The CDR3 spans 16 residues. V was pared by 3 bases and J by 3 bases, with 8 bases of the junction left unmatched. CDR1 is SNHLY, CDR2 FYNNEI, per germline. The CDR3 protein is CASSESGGGFFYEQYL. DNA of the CDR3: TGTGCCAGCAGTGAGAGCGGGGGGGGCTTCTTCTACGAGCAGTACCTC.

The rearrangement links TRBV5-4 to TRBJ1-1; D is unresolved. This CDR3 contains 13 residues. CDR1 SGHNT and CDR2 YYREEE come from the germline V gene (reference sequence). V shed 0 bases and J shed 0 bases, with 3 bases lying between them. CDR3 protein: CASSLVVNTEAFF. The CDR3 DNA follows: TGTGCCAGCAGCTTGGTGGTGAACACTGAAGCTTTCTTT.

This sequence joins TRBV7-2 and TRBJ1-6; D call uncertain. This CDR3 spans 13 amino acids. Trimming cost V 5 bases and J 5 bases, with 7 bases left between them. Germline CDR1 SGHTA, CDR2 FQGNSA. Here the CDR3 reads CASSPPDNSPLHF. The DNA of the CDR3 is TGTGCCAGCAGCCCCCCGGATAATTCACCCCTCCACTTT.

V is TRBV19 and J is TRBJ2-7; 10 nucleotides align to TRBD1. The CDR3 is 13 residues long. Losses at the gene ends were 5 bases for V and 5 bases for J; bases not matched to a gene: 3. Germline V gene lookup returns CDR1 LNHDA and CDR2 SQIVND (reference sequence). The CDR3 region has the DNA TGTGCCAGTAGTCCGGGACAGGGGCACGAGCAGTACTTC. It codes for CASSPGQGHEQYF.

This clone is a singleton in its sample. The genes are TRBV6-6 and TRBJ1-3, with D possibly TRBD1 on 6 matching bases. The germline V and J ends were trimmed by 2 bases and 4 bases, with 9 bases remaining between them. The CDR3 totals 14 residues. CDR1 is MNHNY, CDR2 SVGAGI, per germline (reference sequence). Here the CDR3 reads CASSYGGAGNTIYF. The CDR3 DNA follows: TGTGCCAGCAGTTACGGGGGGGCCGGAAACACCATATATTTT.

The rearrangement joins TRBV7-9 to TRBJ1-5, with 8 bases lining up with TRBD1. V trimming: 1 base; J trimming: 0 bases; junction bases outside the gene matches: 8. Per germline, CDR1 SEHNR and CDR2 FQNEAQ (reference sequence). This CDR3 has 18 residues. In DNA form, the CDR3 reads TGTGCCAGCAGCTTAGGGACAGGGAGACAATATAGCAATCAGCCCCAGCATTTT. Protein product: CASSLGTGRQYSNQPQHF. The full variable domain, with the rest looked up from reference TRBV7-9 and TRBJ1-5, is DTGVSQNPRHKITKRGQNVTFRCDPISEHNRLYWYRQTLGQGPEFLTYFQNEAQLEKSRLLSDRFSAERPKGSFSTLEIQRTEQGDSAMYLCASSLGTGRQYSNQPQHFGDGTRLSIL.

V usage is TRBV29-1 and J usage is TRBJ2-7; 8 bases are a match to TRBD1. The CDR3 consists of 11 residues. Germline CDR1 and CDR2: SQVTM and ANQGSEA. The V and J ends lost 7 bases and 5 bases, in that order; junction bases with no gene match: 4. The CDR3 protein is CSATGANEQYF. In nucleotides, the CDR3 is TGCAGCGCGACAGGGGCCAACGAGCAGTACTTC.

This clone has only one observation. The chain joins TRBV4-1 to TRBJ1-3; 7 bases match TRBD1. Germline V CDR1 and CDR2: MGHRA, YSYEKL. This CDR3 has 16 residues. Losses at the gene ends were 1 base for V and 0 bases for J; bases not matched to a gene: 3. The CDR3 DNA sequence: TGCGCCAGCAGCCAAGGAGGACAGGCCTCTGGAAACACCATATATTTT. Translating it yields CASSQGGQASGNTIYF.

This chain connects TRBV28 to TRBJ2-7, with TRBD1 identical over 9 bases. Germline CDR1 reads MDHEN; CDR2 reads SYDVKM. V trimming: 5 bases; J trimming: 5 bases; junction bases outside the gene matches: 7. The CDR3 sequence is 14 residues long. CDR3: CASSQPGQGDEQYF. As DNA, the CDR3 is TGTGCCAGCAGTCAGCCGGGACAGGGCGACGAGCAGTACTTC.

The V gene is TRBV6-5, the J gene TRBJ2-5; tentatively, D is TRBD1 or TRBD2 (5 bases each). The CDR3 totals 15 residues. Deletions cut 8 bases from V and 1 base from J, with 17 bases between. CDR1 is MNHEY and CDR2 is SVGAGI in the germline V gene. CDR3 sequence: CASLPYPGTQETQYF. The CDR3 DNA follows: TGTGCCAGCCTACCATACCCGGGGACCCAAGAGACCCAGTACTTC.

This sequence joins TRBV7-8 and TRBJ2-5, with D possibly TRBD1 on 5 matching bases. The CDR3 spans 13 residues. The germline V gene encodes CDR1 SGHVS and CDR2 FQNEAQ. V dropped 1 base and J dropped 4 bases, with 7 bases sitting between them. In DNA form, the CDR3 reads TGTGCCAGCAGCTTAGTTGGGGCAGAGACCCAGTACTTC. Residues: CASSLVGAETQYF.

This sequence joins TRBV6-1 and TRBJ2-1; D is uncertain. The CDR3 has 13 residues. Trimming took off 3 bases at V and 5 bases at J, with 8 bases between the two ends. Germline CDR1 and CDR2: MNHNS and SASEGT. The CDR3 protein is CASSEAYHNEQFF. In DNA, the CDR3 is TGTGCCAGCAGTGAGGCGTACCACAATGAGCAGTTCTTC.

The chain recombines TRBV4-1 with TRBJ1-1, with 10 nucleotides matching TRBD1. With V trimmed by 3 bases and J by 11 bases, 3 bases remained unmatched. The CDR3 runs to 12 residues. The germline V gene encodes CDR1 MGHRA and CDR2 YSYEKL. CDR3 in amino acids: CASSQGQGNAFF. The DNA of the CDR3 is TGCGCCAGCAGCCAGGGACAGGGGAATGCTTTCTTT.

This clone appeared once. The chain uses TRBV6-1 and TRBJ1-5, with a tentative D call TRBD1 (5 bases). The CDR3 length is 14 residues. The V end was cut by 6 bases, the J end by 2 bases, with 11 bases between. Germline CDR1 and CDR2: MNHNS and SASEGT. This CDR3 is CASRRRGGNQPQHF. CDR3 nucleotides: TGTGCCAGCAGGAGACGGGGGGGCAATCAGCCCCAGCATTTT.

This sequence joins TRBV9 and TRBJ2-7; D not certain. Trimming took 4 bases from V and 2 from J, leaving 16 bases between them. This CDR3 has 15 residues. Germline-derived CDR1 and CDR2 are SGDLS and YYNGEE. This CDR3 is CASSPSPAGAYEQYF. CDR3 nucleotide sequence: TGTGCCAGCAGCCCCAGTCCAGCTGGAGCCTACGAGCAGTACTTC.

The rearrangement joins TRBV7-9 to TRBJ2-7; 9 bases map to TRBD1. The germline CDR1 and CDR2 sequences are SEHNR and FQNEAQ (reference sequence). V lost 5 bases and J lost 6; bases outside the gene matches: 11. The CDR3 is made up of 15 amino acids. CDR3: CASSTPDRGNLEQYF. As DNA, the CDR3 is TGTGCCAGCAGCACCCCAGACAGGGGGAATCTCGAGCAGTACTTC.

Only one count was recorded for this clone. The chain links TRBV7-2 to TRBJ2-7, with D uncertain. The CDR3 consists of 12 residues. Germline V gives CDR1 SGHTA, CDR2 FQGNSA. With 10 bases removed from V and 5 bases from J, the gap between germline ends came to 15 bases. The CDR3 loop reads CANSLYAHEQYF. The CDR3 DNA reads as TGTGCCAACTCCCTATATGCCCACGAGCAGTACTTC.

In its sample, this clone was seen once. The V gene is TRBV7-7, the J gene TRBJ2-7, with 7 bases fitting TRBD1. The CDR3 consists of 14 residues. The trim removed 0 bases at V and 5 bases at J, leaving 4 bases unmatched. Germline CDR1 and CDR2: SSHAT and FNYEAQ (reference sequence). This chain's CDR3 is CASSLAQGFDEQYF. The DNA of the CDR3 is TGTGCCAGCAGCTTAGCACAGGGGTTCGACGAGCAGTACTTC.